The T cell receptor (beta chain) described here comes from a study of type 1 regulatory T cells. Turning to the study itself: This in vitro CD4 product, T-allo10, is enriched for Tr1 cells and alloantigen-specific.

Germline V CDR1 and CDR2: SGHRS, YFSETQ. With V trimmed by 2 bases and J by 1 base, 6 bases remained unmatched. CDR3 size: 16 residues. Graft donor-derived T-allo10 cells were described as host-alloantigen-specific, anergic, and alloantigen-specifically suppressive. At least ten counts were recorded for this clonotype. Its specificity is not known. From the reads, TCRdb called clonotypes with MiXCR, one entry per CDR3 protein. The sample includes approximately 5,300 distinct CDR3 sequences, about 30% seen only once; the top ten take about 7.8%. This TCR was sampled from a human donor in good health. The rearrangement uses TRBV5-1 and TRBJ2-3, with TRBD2 identical over 8 bases. The sequencing input was cultured T cells, either the whole culture or a sorted T cell fraction (not recorded which). Noted subset: Tr1-enriched cell product generated in vitro against host alloantigens. The CDR3 sequence: CASSLNLAGGTDTQYF. The DNA of the CDR3 is TGCGCCAGCAGCTTAAACCTAGCGGGCGGCACAGATACGCAGTATTTT.